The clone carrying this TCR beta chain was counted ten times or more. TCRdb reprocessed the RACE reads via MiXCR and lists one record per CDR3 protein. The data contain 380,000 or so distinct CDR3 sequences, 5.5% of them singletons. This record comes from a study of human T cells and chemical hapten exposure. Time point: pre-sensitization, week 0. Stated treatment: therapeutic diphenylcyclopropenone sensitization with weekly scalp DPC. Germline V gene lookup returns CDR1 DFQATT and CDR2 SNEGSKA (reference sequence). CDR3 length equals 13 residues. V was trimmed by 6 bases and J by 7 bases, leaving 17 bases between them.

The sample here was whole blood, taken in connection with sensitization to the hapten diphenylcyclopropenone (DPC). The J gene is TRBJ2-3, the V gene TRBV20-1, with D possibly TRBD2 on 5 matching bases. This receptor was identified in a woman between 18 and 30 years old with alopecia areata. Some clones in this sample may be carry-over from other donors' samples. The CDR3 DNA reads TGCAGTGCCCCCCTCCCGCGGGTGTATACGCAGTATTTT. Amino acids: CSAPLPRVYTQYF.